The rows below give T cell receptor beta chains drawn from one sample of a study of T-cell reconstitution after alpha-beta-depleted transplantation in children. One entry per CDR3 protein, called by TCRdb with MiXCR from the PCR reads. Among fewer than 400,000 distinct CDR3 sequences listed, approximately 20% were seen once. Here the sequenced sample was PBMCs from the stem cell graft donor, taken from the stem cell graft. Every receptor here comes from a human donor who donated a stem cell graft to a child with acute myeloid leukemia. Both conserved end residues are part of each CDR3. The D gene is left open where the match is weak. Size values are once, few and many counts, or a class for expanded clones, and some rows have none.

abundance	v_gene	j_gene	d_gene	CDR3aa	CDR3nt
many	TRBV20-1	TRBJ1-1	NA	CSARRQRRRDTEAFF	TGCAGTGCTAGAAGACAGAGACGGAGAGACACTGAAGCTTTCTTT
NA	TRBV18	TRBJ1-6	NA	CASSQDGHNSPLHF	TGTGCCAGCTCACAGGACGGCCATAATTCACCCCTCCACTTT
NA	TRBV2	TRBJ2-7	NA	CASRQESWEQYF	TGTGCCAGCAGACAAGAGAGCTGGGAGCAGTACTTC
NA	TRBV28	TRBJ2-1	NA	CAGSMHEQFF	TGTGCCGGCAGTATGCATGAGCAGTTCTTC
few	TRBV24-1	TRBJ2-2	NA	CATSDTRGVDTGELFF	TGTGCCACCAGTGACACGAGAGGGGTGGACACCGGGGAGCTGTTTTTT
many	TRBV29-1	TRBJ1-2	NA	CSGLGQDGYGYTF	TGCAGCGGACTCGGGCAGGATGGCTATGGCTACACCTTC
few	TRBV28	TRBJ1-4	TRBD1	CASSLSTGSQARNSF	TGTGCCAGCAGTTTATCGACAGGGAGCCAAGCGAGGAACAGTTTT
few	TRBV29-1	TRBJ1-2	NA	CSVEVGTF	TGCAGCGTTGAAGTCGGGACCTTC
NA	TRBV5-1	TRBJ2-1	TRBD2	CASSWTQASGRAKFF	TGCGCCAGCAGCTGGACCCAAGCGAGCGGGAGGGCCAAGTTCTTC
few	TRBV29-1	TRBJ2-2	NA	CSVEDSGQNTGELFF	TGCAGTGTTGAAGATTCAGGGCAGAACACCGGGGAGCTGTTTTTT
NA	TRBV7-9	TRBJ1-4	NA	CASKNSATNEKLFF	TGTGCCAGCAAGAACTCTGCAACTAATGAAAAACTGTTTTTT
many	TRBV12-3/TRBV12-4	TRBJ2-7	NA	CASSPPEPYEQYF	TGTGCCAGCAGTCCCCCCGAACCCTACGAGCAGTACTTC
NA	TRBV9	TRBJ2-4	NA	CASSVVGILGDIQYF	TGTGCCAGCAGCGTAGTCGGGATCCTTGGAGACATTCAGTACTTC
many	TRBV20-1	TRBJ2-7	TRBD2	CSARVLAGGPYEQYF	TGCAGTGCTAGAGTACTAGCGGGAGGACCTTACGAGCAGTACTTC
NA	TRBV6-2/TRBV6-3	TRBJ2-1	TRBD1	CASSPGQDYNEQFF	TGTGCCAGCAGTCCGGGACAGGACTACAATGAGCAGTTCTTC
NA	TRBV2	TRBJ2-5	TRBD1	CASRVRGLRETQYF	TGTGCCAGCAGGGTCAGGGGGCTTCGAGAGACCCAGTACTTC
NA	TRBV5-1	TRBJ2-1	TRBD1	CASSLADRGAYNEQFF	TGCGCCAGCAGCTTGGCAGACAGGGGAGCCTACAATGAGCAGTTCTTC